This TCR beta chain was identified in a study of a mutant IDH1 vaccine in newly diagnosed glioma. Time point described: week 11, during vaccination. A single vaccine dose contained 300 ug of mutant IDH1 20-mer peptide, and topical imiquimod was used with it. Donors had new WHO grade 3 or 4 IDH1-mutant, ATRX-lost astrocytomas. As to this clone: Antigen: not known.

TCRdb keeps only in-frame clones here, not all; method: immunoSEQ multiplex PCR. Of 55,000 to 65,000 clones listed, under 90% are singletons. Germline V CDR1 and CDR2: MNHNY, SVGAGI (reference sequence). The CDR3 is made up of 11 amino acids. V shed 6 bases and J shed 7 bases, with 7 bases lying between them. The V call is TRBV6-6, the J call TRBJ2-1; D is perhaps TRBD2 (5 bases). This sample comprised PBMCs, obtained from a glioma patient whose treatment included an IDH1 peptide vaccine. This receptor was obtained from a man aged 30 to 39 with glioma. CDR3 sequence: CASRSGNEQFF. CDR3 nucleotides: TGTGCCAGCAGGAGCGGTAATGAGCAGTTCTTC.